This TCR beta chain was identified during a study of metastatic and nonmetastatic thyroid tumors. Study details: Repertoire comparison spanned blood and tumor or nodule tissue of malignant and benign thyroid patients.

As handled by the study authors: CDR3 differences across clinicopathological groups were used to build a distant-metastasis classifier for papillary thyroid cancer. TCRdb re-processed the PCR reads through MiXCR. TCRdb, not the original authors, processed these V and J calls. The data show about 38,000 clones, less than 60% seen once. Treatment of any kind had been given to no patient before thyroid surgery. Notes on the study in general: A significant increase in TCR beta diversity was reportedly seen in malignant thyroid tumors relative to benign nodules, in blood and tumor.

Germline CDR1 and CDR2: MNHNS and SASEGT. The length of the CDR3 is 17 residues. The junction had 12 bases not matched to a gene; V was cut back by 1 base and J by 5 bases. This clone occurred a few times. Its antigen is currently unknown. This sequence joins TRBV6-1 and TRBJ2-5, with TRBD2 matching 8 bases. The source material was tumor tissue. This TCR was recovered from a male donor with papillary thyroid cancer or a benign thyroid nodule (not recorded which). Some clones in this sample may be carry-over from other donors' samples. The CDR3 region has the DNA TGTGCCAGCAGTGAAGGTTTCGGGGGGGCAATGAGTGAGACCCAGTACTTC. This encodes CASSEGFGGAMSETQYF.